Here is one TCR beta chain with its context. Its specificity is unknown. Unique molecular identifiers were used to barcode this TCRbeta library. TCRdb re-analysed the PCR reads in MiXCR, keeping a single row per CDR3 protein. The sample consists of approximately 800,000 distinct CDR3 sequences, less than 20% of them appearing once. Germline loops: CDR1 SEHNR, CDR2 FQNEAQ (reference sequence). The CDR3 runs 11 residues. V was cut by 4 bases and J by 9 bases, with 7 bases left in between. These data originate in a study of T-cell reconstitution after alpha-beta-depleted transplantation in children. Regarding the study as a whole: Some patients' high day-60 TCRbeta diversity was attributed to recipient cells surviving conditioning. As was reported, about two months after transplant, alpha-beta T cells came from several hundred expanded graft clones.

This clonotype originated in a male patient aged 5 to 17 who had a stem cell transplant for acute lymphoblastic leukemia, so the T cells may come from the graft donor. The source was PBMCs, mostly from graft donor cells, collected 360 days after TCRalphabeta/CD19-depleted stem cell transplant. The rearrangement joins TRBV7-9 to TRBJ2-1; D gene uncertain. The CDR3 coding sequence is TGTGCCAGCAGCTCCCCCCCTGAGCAGTTCTTC. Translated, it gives CASSSPPEQFF.